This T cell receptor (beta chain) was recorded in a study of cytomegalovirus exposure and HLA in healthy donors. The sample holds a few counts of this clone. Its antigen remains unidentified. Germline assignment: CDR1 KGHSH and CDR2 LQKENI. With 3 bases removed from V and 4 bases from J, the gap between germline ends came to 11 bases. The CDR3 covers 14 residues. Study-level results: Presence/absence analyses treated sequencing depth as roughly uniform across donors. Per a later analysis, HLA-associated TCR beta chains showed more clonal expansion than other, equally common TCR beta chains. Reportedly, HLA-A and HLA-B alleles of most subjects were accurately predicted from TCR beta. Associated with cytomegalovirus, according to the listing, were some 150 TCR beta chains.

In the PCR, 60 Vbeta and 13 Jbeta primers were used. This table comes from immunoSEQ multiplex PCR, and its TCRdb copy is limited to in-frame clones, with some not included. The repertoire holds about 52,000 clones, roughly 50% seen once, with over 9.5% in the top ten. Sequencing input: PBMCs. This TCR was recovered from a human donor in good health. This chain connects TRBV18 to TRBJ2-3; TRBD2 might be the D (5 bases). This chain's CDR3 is CASSPSRTADTQYF. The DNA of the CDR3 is TGTGCCAGCTCACCGAGCCGGACTGCAGATACGCAGTATTTT.